Each of the 6 T cell receptor beta chains below was sequenced from the same sample in a study of blood T cell repertoires in COVID-19. This table comes from immunoSEQ multiplex PCR, and its TCRdb copy is limited to in-frame clones, with some not included. The sample shows approximately 70,000 clones, around 66% of them seen only once. The material sequenced was PBMCs or T cells enriched from blood (not recorded which). These receptors were taken from a woman aged 60 to 75 who had been exposed to COVID-19.

V is TRBV7-9 and J is TRBJ1-6; TRBD1 aligns across 8 bases. The CDR3 spans 16 residues. Germline loops: CDR1 SEHNR, CDR2 FQNEAQ (reference sequence). The ends lost 6 bases at V and 5 bases at J; junction bases unmatched: 9. Here the CDR3 DNA reads TGTGCCAGCAGTTCTCGTGGACAGGGCAATAATTCACCCCTCCACTTT. The encoded protein is CASSSRGQGNNSPLHF.

The CDR3 nucleotides are TGTGCCTGGAGTCGGGGGTTAACTAATGAAAAACTGTTTTTT. It translates to CAWSRGLTNEKLFF. The V gene is TRBV30, the J gene TRBJ1-4, with a tentative D call TRBD1 (5 bases). In germline, CDR1 is GTSNPN, CDR2 SVGIG (reference sequence). The CDR3 spans 14 residues. The V gene lost 2 bases and the J gene lost 1 base, with 8 bases spanning the gap.

The CDR3 nucleotides are TGTGCCACCAGTGATCCGCCGGGACAGAAAGCTTTCTTT. It translates to CATSDPPGQKAFF. The gene calls are TRBV24-1 and TRBJ1-1; 7 positions agree with TRBD1. J gave up 9 bases and V 3 bases, and 6 bases lay outside the gene matches. Germline assignment: CDR1 KGHDR and CDR2 SFDVKD. The CDR3 is 13 amino acids.

This clone was observed a few times. The chain couples TRBV5-1 to TRBJ1-3, with 8 positions matching TRBD1. The V and J ends lost 4 bases and 0 bases, in that order; junction bases with no gene match: 6. Germline lookup yields CDR1 SGHRS and CDR2 YFSETQ. The CDR3 covers 16 residues. The CDR3 region is CASSRDRFDSGNTIYF. CDR3 in DNA: TGCGCCAGCAGCCGGGACAGGTTCGACTCTGGAAACACCATATATTTT.

The chain links TRBV9 to TRBJ2-5; a possible D gene is TRBD2 (7 bases). This CDR3 contains 14 residues. Germline-derived CDR1 and CDR2 are SGDLS and YYNGEE. V was clipped by 4 bases and J by 6 bases, with 16 bases between them. CDR3 nucleotide sequence: TGTGCCAGCAGCCCCTCGAGGGGGGGACAGACCCAGTACTTC. Translated, it gives CASSPSRGGQTQYF.

The V gene is TRBV9, the J gene TRBJ1-6; D gene uncertain. This CDR3 spans 14 amino acids. The germline V gene has CDR1 SGDLS and CDR2 YYNGEE. V shed 0 bases and J shed 7 bases, with 8 bases lying between them. CDR3 amino acids: CASSVDTENSPLHF. DNA for the CDR3: TGTGCCAGCAGCGTAGATACGGAGAATTCACCCCTCCACTTT.